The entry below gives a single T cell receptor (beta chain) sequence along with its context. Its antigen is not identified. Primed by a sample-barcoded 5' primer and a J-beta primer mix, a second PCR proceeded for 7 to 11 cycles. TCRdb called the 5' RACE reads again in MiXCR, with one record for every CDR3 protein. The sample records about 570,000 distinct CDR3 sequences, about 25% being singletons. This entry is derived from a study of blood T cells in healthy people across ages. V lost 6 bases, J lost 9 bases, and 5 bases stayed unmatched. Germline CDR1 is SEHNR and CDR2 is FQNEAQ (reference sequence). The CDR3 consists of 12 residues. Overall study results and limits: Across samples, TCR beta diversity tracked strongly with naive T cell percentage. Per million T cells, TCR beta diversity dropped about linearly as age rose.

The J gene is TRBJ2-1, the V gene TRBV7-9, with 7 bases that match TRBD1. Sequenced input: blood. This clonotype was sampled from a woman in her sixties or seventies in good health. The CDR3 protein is CASSNHRGEQFF. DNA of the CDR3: TGTGCCAGCAGTAACCACAGGGGTGAGCAGTTCTTC.